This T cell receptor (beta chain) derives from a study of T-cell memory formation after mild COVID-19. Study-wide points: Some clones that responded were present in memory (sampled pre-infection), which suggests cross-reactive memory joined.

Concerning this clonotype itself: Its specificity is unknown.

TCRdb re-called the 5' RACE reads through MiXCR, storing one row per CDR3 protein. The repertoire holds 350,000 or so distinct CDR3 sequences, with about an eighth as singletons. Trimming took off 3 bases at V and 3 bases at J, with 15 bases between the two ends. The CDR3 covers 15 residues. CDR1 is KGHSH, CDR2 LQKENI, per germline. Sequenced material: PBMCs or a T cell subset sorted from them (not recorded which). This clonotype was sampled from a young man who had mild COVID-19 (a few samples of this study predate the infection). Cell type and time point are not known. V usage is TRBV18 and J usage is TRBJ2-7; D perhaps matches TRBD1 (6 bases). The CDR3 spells CASSPLTGTFYEQYF. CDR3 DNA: TGTGCCAGCTCACCCCTGACAGGAACCTTCTACGAGCAGTACTTC.